This T cell receptor beta chain emerged from a study of blood T cell repertoires in COVID-19. About the research overall: The United States, Italy and Spain provided the acute and convalescent COVID-19 samples.

Looked up from germline, CDR1 is SQVTM and CDR2 is ANQGSEA. J lost 7 bases, V lost 3 bases, and 9 bases had no gene match. CDR3 length: 15 amino acids. Method: immunoSEQ multiplex PCR; TCRdb's copy keeps in-frame clones and lacks some. The sample holds around 190,000 clones, about 88% seen once. V is TRBV29-1 and J is TRBJ2-7; 13 bases are a match to TRBD2. The clonotype was recovered from a woman older than 75 with acute or convalescent COVID-19. Sequencing input: peripheral blood. DNA of the CDR3: TGCAGCGTTGATGGACTAGCGGGAGTTACGCGAGAGCAGTACTTC. Translation gives CSVDGLAGVTREQYF.